This TCR beta chain was recovered during a study of cytomegalovirus exposure and HLA in healthy donors. Findings of the study overall: A later analysis reportedly found that, within productive TCRs, an Asian-associated ancestry cluster had fewer N-insertions than the mean observed across the roughly 700 donors. The study assumed roughly uniform donor sequencing depth for presence/absence analyses.

Looked up from germline, CDR1 is KGHSH and CDR2 is LQKENI. The CDR3 runs 13 residues. Trimming pared 2 bases from V and 8 bases from J, leaving 12 bases between. This clone is a singleton in its sample. What it binds is unknown. The PCR employed 60 Vbeta primers together with 13 Jbeta primers. TCRdb keeps only in-frame clones here, not all; method: immunoSEQ multiplex PCR. The table includes fewer than 200,000 clones, about 82% detected once. This chain uses TRBV18 with TRBJ1-2; D might be TRBD1 (6 bases). The sequenced material came from PBMCs. This TCR came from a woman younger than 35 in good health and CMV-seronegative. Here the CDR3 reads CASSPGGHQGYTF. The CDR3 nucleotides read TGTGCCAGCTCACCAGGGGGACATCAGGGCTACACCTTC. Full variable domain (rest looked up from reference TRBV18 and TRBJ1-2): NAGVMQNPRHLVRRRGQEARLRCSPMKGHSHVYWYRQLPEEGLKFMVYLQKENIIDESGMPKERFSAEFPKEGPSILRIQQVVRGDSAAYFCASSPGGHQGYTFGSGTRLTVV.